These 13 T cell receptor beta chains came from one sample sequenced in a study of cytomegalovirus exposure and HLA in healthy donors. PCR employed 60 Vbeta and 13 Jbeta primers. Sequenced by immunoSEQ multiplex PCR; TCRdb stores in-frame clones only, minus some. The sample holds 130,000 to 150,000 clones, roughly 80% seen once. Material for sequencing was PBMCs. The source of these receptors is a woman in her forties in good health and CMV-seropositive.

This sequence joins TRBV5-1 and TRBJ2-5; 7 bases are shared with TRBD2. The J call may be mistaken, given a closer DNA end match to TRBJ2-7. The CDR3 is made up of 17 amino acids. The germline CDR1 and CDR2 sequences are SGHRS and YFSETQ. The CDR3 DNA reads TGCGCCAGCAGCTGGGGGGGACGGAACAGTGGGACCTACGAGCAGTACTTC. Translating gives CASSWGGRNSGTYEQYF.

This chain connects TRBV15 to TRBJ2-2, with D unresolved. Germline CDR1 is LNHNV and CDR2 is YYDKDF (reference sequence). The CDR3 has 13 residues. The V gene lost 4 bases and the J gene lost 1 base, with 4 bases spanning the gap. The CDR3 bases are TGTGCCACCAGCACTATGAACACCGGGGAGCTGTTTTTT. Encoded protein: CATSTMNTGELFF.

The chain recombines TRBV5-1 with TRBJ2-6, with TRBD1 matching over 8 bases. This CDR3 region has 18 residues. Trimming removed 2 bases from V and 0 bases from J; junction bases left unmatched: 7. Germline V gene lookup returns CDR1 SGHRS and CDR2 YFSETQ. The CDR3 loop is CASSFDRGPISGANVLTF. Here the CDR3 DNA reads TGCGCCAGCAGCTTCGACAGGGGACCCATCTCTGGGGCCAACGTCCTGACTTTC.

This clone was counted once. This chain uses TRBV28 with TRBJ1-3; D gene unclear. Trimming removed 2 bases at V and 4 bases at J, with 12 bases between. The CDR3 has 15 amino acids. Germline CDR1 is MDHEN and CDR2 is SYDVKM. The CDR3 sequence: CASSLDGVGGNTIYF. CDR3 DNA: TGTGCCAGCAGTTTAGACGGAGTAGGAGGAAACACCATATATTTT. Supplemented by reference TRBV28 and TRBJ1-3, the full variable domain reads DVKVTQSSRYLVKRTGEKVFLECVQDMDHENMFWYRQDPGLGLRLIYFSYDVKMKEKGDIPEGYSVSREKKERFSLILESASTNQTSMYLCASSLDGVGGNTIYFGEGSWLTVV.

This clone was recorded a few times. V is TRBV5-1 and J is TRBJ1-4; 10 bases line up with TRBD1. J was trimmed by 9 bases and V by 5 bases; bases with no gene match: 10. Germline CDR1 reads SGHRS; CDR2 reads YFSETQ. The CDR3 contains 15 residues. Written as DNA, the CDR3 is TGCGCCAGCAGTCTCGACGGGACAGGGGTGAAAAAACTGTTTTTT. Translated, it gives CASSLDGTGVKKLFF.

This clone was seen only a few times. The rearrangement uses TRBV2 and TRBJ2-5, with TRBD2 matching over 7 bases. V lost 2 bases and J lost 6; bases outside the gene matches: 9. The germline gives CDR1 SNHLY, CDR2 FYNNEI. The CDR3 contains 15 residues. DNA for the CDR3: TGTGCCAGCAGTGAATCTCCGATGCGGGGGAAGACCCAGTACTTC. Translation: CASSESPMRGKTQYF.

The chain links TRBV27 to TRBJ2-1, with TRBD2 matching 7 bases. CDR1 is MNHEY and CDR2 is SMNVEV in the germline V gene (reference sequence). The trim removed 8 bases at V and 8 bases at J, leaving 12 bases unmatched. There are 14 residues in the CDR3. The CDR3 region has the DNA TGTGCCAGCCGTCCCGGAATAGCGGGCCATGAGCAGTTCTTC. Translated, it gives CASRPGIAGHEQFF.

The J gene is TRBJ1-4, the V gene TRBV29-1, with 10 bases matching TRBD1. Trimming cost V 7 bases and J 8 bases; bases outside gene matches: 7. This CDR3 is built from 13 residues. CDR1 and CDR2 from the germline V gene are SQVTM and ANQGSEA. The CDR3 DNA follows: TGCAGCGCGCGACAGGGGGCGGGGGAAAAACTGTTTTTT. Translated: CSARQGAGEKLFF.

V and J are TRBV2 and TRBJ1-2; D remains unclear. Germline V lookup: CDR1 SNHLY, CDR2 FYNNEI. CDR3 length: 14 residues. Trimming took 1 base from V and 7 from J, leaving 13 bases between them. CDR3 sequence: CASSEGPLGSGYTF. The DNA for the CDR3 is TGTGCCAGCAGTGAAGGGCCCCTCGGGTCTGGCTACACCTTC.

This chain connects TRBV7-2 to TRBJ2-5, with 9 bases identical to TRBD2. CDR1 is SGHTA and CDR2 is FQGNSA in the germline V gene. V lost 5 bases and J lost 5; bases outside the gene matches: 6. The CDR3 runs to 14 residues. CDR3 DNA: TGTGCCAGCAGCCCGATCCTAGCGGGGGAGACCCAGTACTTC. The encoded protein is CASSPILAGETQYF.

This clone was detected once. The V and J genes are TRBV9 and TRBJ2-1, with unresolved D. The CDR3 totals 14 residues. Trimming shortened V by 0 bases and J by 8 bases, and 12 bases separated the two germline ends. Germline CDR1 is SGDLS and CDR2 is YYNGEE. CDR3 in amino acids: CASSVGPTLDEQFF. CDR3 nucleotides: TGTGCCAGCAGCGTAGGTCCTACCTTGGATGAGCAGTTCTTC.

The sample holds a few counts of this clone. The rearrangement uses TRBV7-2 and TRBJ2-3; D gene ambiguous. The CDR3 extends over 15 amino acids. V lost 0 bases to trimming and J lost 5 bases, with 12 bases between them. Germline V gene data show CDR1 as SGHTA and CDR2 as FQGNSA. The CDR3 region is CASSLAMWQKDTQYF. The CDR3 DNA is TGTGCCAGCAGCTTAGCTATGTGGCAGAAAGATACGCAGTATTTT. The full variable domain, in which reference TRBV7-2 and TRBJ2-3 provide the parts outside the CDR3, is GAGVSQSPSNKVTEKGKDVELRCDPISGHTALYWYRQSLGQGLEFLIYFQGNSAPDKSGLPSDRFSAERTGGSVSTLTIQRTQQEDSAVYLCASSLAMWQKDTQYFGPGTRLTVL.

CDR3 coding DNA: TGCGCCAGCAGCTTGGGACTAGCGGGGCAAACTACAGATACGCAGTATTTT. This translates into CASSLGLAGQTTDTQYF. The rearrangement links TRBV5-1 to TRBJ2-3; TRBD2 matches at 11 bases. The CDR3 runs 17 residues. Trimming removed 0 bases from V and 3 bases from J; junction bases left unmatched: 6. Looked up from germline, CDR1 is SGHRS and CDR2 is YFSETQ.